What follows describes a single T cell receptor beta chain. Its antigen is currently unknown. The time point here: week 11, during vaccination. A 20-mer mutant IDH1 peptide at 300 ug was injected subcutaneously with topical imiquimod. The CDR3 extends over 14 amino acids. V dropped 8 bases and J dropped 3; count of bases not matched to a gene: 7. In germline, CDR1 is MNHEY, CDR2 SMNVEV (reference sequence). This table comes from immunoSEQ multiplex PCR, and its TCRdb copy is limited to in-frame clones, with some not included. The data hold around 120,000 clones, with roughly 75% observed a single time. This entry is derived from a study of a mutant IDH1 vaccine in newly diagnosed glioma.

The TCR comes from a man aged 40-50 years with glioma. V is TRBV27 and J is TRBJ1-3; 7 bases map to TRBD1. The starting material was PBMCs, obtained from a glioma patient whose treatment included an IDH1 peptide vaccine. The CDR3 is CASSNDRVGNTIYF. In DNA, the CDR3 is TGTGCCAGCTCTAACGACAGGGTTGGAAACACCATATATTTT.